The rows below give T cell receptor beta chains drawn from one sample of a study of T cell responses to AZD1222 COVID-19 vaccine. Produced via immunoSEQ multiplex PCR; TCRdb's table is partial and in-frame only. The data contain under 200,000 clones, 85% to 95% of them singletons. The sequences come from peripheral blood, collected on day 0 of AZD1222 vaccination. These receptors all come from an adult in good health. CDR3s include the opening cysteine and the closing phenylalanine or tryptophan. The D gene is left open where the match is weak. For some rows the clone size is stated as once, few or many, or as a class when expanded; others skip it.

j_gene	abundance	v_gene	d_gene	len	CDR3nt	CDR3aa
TRBJ1-2	NA	TRBV2	TRBD1	13	TGTGCCAGCAGACTCGACAGGGTGGGGGGCTACACCTTC	CASRLDRVGGYTF
TRBJ2-1	NA	TRBV7-8	TRBD2	17	TGTGCCAGCACCCTCCTAGCGGGGGAGCTCTCCTACAATGAGCAGTTCTTC	CASTLLAGELSYNEQFF
TRBJ1-3	NA	TRBV28	NA	14	TGTGCCAGCAGTTCCGGGGACACCGGAAACACCATATATTTT	CASSSGDTGNTIYF
TRBJ2-7	NA	TRBV11-2	NA	13	TGTGCCAGCAGCCGTGACAGCCACTACGAGCAGTACTTC	CASSRDSHYEQYF
TRBJ1-1	NA	TRBV6-5	NA	12	TGTGCCAGCAGGGGAAGAGTCCCTGAAGCTTTCTTT	CASRGRVPEAFF
TRBJ1-6	NA	TRBV5-5	NA	16	TGTGCCAGCAGCCTACTTACGGCCTCCTATAATTCACCCCTCCACTTT	CASSLLTASYNSPLHF
TRBJ1-2	NA	TRBV30	NA	12	TGTGCCTGGAGTGGAGGGACCTATGGCTACACCTTC	CAWSGGTYGYTF
TRBJ1-4	NA	TRBV30	NA	16	TGTGCCTGGAGTGTACCAGGTCCCGCAACTAATGAAAAACTGTTTTTT	CAWSVPGPATNEKLFF
TRBJ2-7	NA	TRBV29-1	NA	12	TGCAGCGTTGAGCGGGGTGGGGGCGAGCAGTACTTC	CSVERGGGEQYF
TRBJ2-1	NA	TRBV27	TRBD1	15	TGTGCCAGCAGTTTTGGACAGGGGGTTTACAATGAGCAGTTCTTC	CASSFGQGVYNEQFF
TRBJ2-7	NA	TRBV7-2	TRBD1	14	TGTGCCAGCAGCTCTCAGGGGGCCCCCTACGAGCAGTACTTC	CASSSQGAPYEQYF
TRBJ1-2	NA	TRBV11-2	NA	13	TGTGCCAGCAGCTCTGACATTAACTATGGCTACACCTTC	CASSSDINYGYTF
TRBJ1-5	NA	TRBV6-1	NA	15	TGTGCCAGCAGTGAGGGGCCAGGAGGCAATCAGCCCCAGCATTTT	CASSEGPGGNQPQHF
TRBJ1-5	NA	TRBV2	NA	15	TGTGCCAGCAACCAAGGGGGATATAGCAATCAGCCCCAGCATTTT	CASNQGGYSNQPQHF
TRBJ1-5	NA	TRBV4-2	NA	14	TGTGCCAGCAGCCGGGACCAAAGCAATCAGCCCCAGCATTTT	CASSRDQSNQPQHF
TRBJ2-1	NA	TRBV12-5	NA	16	TGTGCTAGTGGTCCCTCCTTACGACGGGACAACAATGAGCAGTTCTTC	CASGPSLRRDNNEQFF
TRBJ2-2	NA	TRBV2	TRBD1	16	TGTGCCAGCAGTGAAAGTCAGGCAGGGGGCACCGGGGAGCTGTTTTTT	CASSESQAGGTGELFF
TRBJ1-5	NA	TRBV19	TRBD1	14	TGTGCCAGTAAAACGGACAGGGGGCATCAGCCCCAGCATTTT	CASKTDRGHQPQHF
TRBJ2-2	NA	TRBV5-4	NA	16	TGTGCCACCACCCAATATTCGGGGGCGTGGACCGGGGAGCTGTTTTTT	CATTQYSGAWTGELFF
TRBJ1-5	NA	TRBV10-3	TRBD1	13	TGTGCCATCAGAGGACAGGGGGATCAGCCCCAGCATTTT	CAIRGQGDQPQHF
TRBJ1-2	few	TRBV27	NA	14	TGTGCCAGCAGTTTATCGAGTACGTTCTCTGGCTACACCTTC	CASSLSSTFSGYTF
TRBJ1-5	NA	TRBV19	TRBD1	13	TGTGCCAGTAGTGGACAGGGCTCCCAGCCCCAGCATTTT	CASSGQGSQPQHF
TRBJ1-2	few	TRBV19	NA	18	TGTGCCAGTAGTATAGAAACGGGACACAATTTAGCTAACTATGGCTACACCTTC	CASSIETGHNLANYGYTF
TRBJ2-7	NA	TRBV13	TRBD2	16	TGTGCCAGCAGCCAAGGTTTTGCGGGGGTCGGTTACGAGCAGTACTTC	CASSQGFAGVGYEQYF
TRBJ1-2	NA	TRBV15	NA	13	TGTGCCACCAGCAGAGATTTCAACTATGGCTACACCTTC	CATSRDFNYGYTF